The next 13 T cell receptor beta chains were all read from a single sample in a study of Ad26.COV2.S vaccination and SARS-CoV-2 variants. Measured with immunoSEQ multiplex PCR; TCRdb has only the in-frame clones, and not every one. The profile covers 440,000 or so clones, with 90% appearing a single time and approximately 4.5% taken by the ten largest. Treatment described: around 19 received Ad26.COV2.S at low or high dose, single or two shots; about 5 received placebo; per-sample allocation not given. Day 63 after the first injection of vaccine or placebo was the sampling time. The sequencing used peripheral blood, collected in a trial of Ad26.COV2.S vaccine versus placebo. The receptors here all came from a person aged 18 to 59 who received the Ad26.COV2.S COVID-19 vaccine or a placebo.

The chain uses TRBV4-3 and TRBJ2-1, with 12 bases fitting TRBD2. The CDR3 length is 16 residues. V trimming: 1 base; J trimming: 7 bases; junction bases outside the gene matches: 5. The germline V gene has CDR1 LGHNA and CDR2 YSLEER. CDR3 sequence (DNA): TGCGCCAGCAGCCAAGCTGCTAGCGGGAGGGCGAATGAGCAGTTCTTC. This encodes CASSQAASGRANEQFF.

The rearrangement uses TRBV27 and TRBJ2-3, with TRBD1 matching 8 bases. J gave up 2 bases and V 3 bases, and 10 bases lay outside the gene matches. Germline lookup yields CDR1 MNHEY and CDR2 SMNVEV (reference sequence). The CDR3 contains 17 residues. CDR3 sequence reads: CASSFLWQGASTDTQYF. The DNA for the CDR3 is TGTGCCAGCAGTTTCCTGTGGCAGGGGGCATCCACAGATACGCAGTATTTT.

V gene TRBV3-1 (or the pseudogene TRBV3-2) combines with J gene TRBJ2-7, with D possibly being TRBD1 (7 bases). The CDR3 totals 15 residues. The germline V gene encodes CDR1 LGHDT and CDR2 YNNKEL (reference sequence). V dropped 0 bases and J dropped 10 bases, with 19 bases sitting between them. CDR3 amino acids: CASSQDWQGGLKQYF. Written as DNA, the CDR3 is TGTGCCAGCAGCCAAGATTGGCAGGGGGGCTTGAAACAGTACTTC.

V and J are TRBV2 and TRBJ2-1, with TRBD2 matching over 10 bases. CDR1 and CDR2 (germline): SNHLY, FYNNEI. CDR3 length equals 14 residues. Unmatched junction bases numbered 8, after V lost 0 bases and J lost 15 bases. DNA of the CDR3: TGTGCCAGCAGTGAAGCGTGGCTAGCGGGAGATGGGTTCTTC. Amino acid sequence: CASSEAWLAGDGFF. The full variable domain, its missing parts supplied by reference TRBV2 and TRBJ2-1, is EPEVTQTPSHQVTQMGQEVILRCVPISNHLYFYWYRQILGQKVEFLVSFYNNEISEKSEIFDDQFSVERPDGSNFTLKIRSTKLEDSAMYFCASSEAWLAGDGFFGPGTRLTVL.

Only a few counts were recorded for this clone. The chain uses TRBV4-2 and TRBJ2-1, with 7 bases that match TRBD2. V lost 1 base and J lost 2; bases outside the gene matches: 5. CDR1 and CDR2 from the germline V gene are LGHNA and YNFKEQ. The CDR3 is made up of 16 amino acids. The CDR3 sequence: CASSQGGSRTYNEQFF. CDR3 nucleotide sequence: TGTGCCAGCAGCCAAGGCGGGAGTAGGACCTACAATGAGCAGTTCTTC.

The chain has TRBV20-1 and TRBJ2-2, with D unclear. V was cut by 6 bases and J by 5 bases, with 7 bases left in between. Germline values: CDR1 DFQATT, CDR2 SNEGSKA (reference sequence). There are 11 residues in the CDR3. The CDR3 is CSALGTGELFF. CDR3 in DNA: TGCAGTGCCTTAGGTACCGGGGAGCTGTTTTTT.

In DNA, the CDR3 is TGCGCCAGCAGCTTGGTCCAGGGGTCGTCCTACGAGCAGTACTTC. It codes for CASSLVQGSSYEQYF. The rearrangement joins TRBV5-1 to TRBJ2-7; perhaps TRBD1 as D (6 bases). There are 15 residues in the CDR3. From germline, CDR1 is SGHRS and CDR2 YFSETQ. Trimming left V 0 bases short and J 1 base short, with 11 bases between.

V gene TRBV28 combines with J gene TRBJ2-2; 10 nucleotides match TRBD1. V lost 6 bases to trimming and J lost 3 bases; unmatched junction nucleotides: 10. Germline CDR1 reads MDHEN; CDR2 reads SYDVKM. This CDR3 spans 17 amino acids. CDR3 in DNA: TGTGCCAGCAGCCTAGACCCCGGGACAGGGGACACCGGGGAGCTGTTTTTT. This sequence encodes CASSLDPGTGDTGELFF.

The CDR3, as DNA: TGTGCCAGCAGCGAGAGACTAGCGGGAGGTCAGAATGAGCAGTTCTTC. Protein product: CASSERLAGGQNEQFF. This rearrangement joins TRBV9 to TRBJ2-1; 13 bases line up with TRBD2. J gave up 7 bases and V 3 bases, and 7 bases lay outside the gene matches. The germline CDR1 and CDR2 sequences are SGDLS and YYNGEE. CDR3 size: 16 residues.

On this clone itself: Within the sample, other DNA sequences also encode this same CDR3. The rearrangement uses TRBV11-3 and TRBJ2-1; TRBD2 matches 14 bases. The germline V gene encodes CDR1 SGHNT and CDR2 YENEEA. J was trimmed by 6 bases and V by 4 bases; bases with no gene match: 2. This CDR3 spans 15 amino acids. CDR3: CASSSGLAGGNEQFF. CDR3 coding DNA: TGTGCCAGCAGCTCCGGACTAGCGGGGGGCAATGAGCAGTTCTTC.

The chain has TRBV2 and TRBJ1-1; D is possibly TRBD1 (6 bases). Between the trimmed V and J ends, which lost 1 base and 11 bases, there was a span of 14 bases. Germline CDR1 and CDR2: SNHLY and FYNNEI. The CDR3 sequence is 13 residues long. CDR3 bases: TGTGCCAGCAGTGAAGTCCCGCGGGGGCGGGCTTTCTTT. Amino acids: CASSEVPRGRAFF.

This clone was counted only a few times. V and J are TRBV24-1 and TRBJ2-3; D tentatively reads TRBD1 or TRBD2 (6 bases each). Between the trimmed V and J ends, which lost 10 bases and 6 bases, there was a span of 10 bases. Germline V gives CDR1 KGHDR, CDR2 SFDVKD. The CDR3 consists of 11 residues. In nucleotides, the CDR3 is TGTGCCACAAGGAGGGGGGATACGCAGTATTTT. This encodes CATRRGDTQYF.

Comment on this clone: One end of the junction fails to match germline, which may point to a read error. The V call is TRBV7-7, the J call TRBJ1-5, with 7 bases that match TRBD1. This CDR3 contains 18 residues. Germline loops: CDR1 SSHAT, CDR2 FNYEAQ (reference sequence). The CDR3 DNA reads as TGTGCTAGCAGCTTAGGCCCCTCCGGGACAGATAGCAATCAGCCCCAGCATTTT. It encodes CASSLGPSGTDSNQPQHF. Using reference TRBV7-7 and TRBJ1-5 for the parts outside the CDR3, the full variable domain is GAGVSQSPRYKVTKRGQDVTLRCDPISSHATLYWYQQALGQGPEFLTYFNYEAQPDKSGLPSDRFSAERPEGSISTLTIQRTEQRDSAMYRCASSLGPSGTDSNQPQHFGDGTRLSIL.